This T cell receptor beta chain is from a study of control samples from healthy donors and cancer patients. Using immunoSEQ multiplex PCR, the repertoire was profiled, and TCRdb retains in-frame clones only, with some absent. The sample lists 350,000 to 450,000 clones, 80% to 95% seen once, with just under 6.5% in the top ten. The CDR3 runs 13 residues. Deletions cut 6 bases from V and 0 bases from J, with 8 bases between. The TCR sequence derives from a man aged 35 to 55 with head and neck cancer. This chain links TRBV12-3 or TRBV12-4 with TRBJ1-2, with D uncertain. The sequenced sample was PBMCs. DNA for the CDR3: TGTGCCAGCAGCCCCTCCCCTAACTATGGCTACACCTTC. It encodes CASSPSPNYGYTF.